This T cell receptor beta chain was identified in a study of monozygotic twins with inflammatory bowel disease. The CDR3 extends over 15 amino acids. Per germline, CDR1 LGHDT and CDR2 YNNKEL (reference sequence). For each CDR3 protein, TCRdb gives one entry from its re-call of the 5' RACE reads, without DNA. Its listing shows around 400,000 distinct CDR3 sequences. Each donor gave less than 3 ml of peripheral blood. This TCR was recovered from a human donor with ulcerative colitis or Crohn's disease, or a healthy co-twin of an affected twin (not recorded which). The genes are TRBV3-1 and TRBJ1-5. Sequencing was performed on blood. The CDR3 reads CASSQDQEEPQPQHF. The full variable domain, in which reference TRBV3-1 and TRBJ1-5 provide the parts outside the CDR3, is DTAVSQTPKYLVTQMGNDKSIKCEQNLGHDTMYWYKQDSKKFLKIMFSYNNKELIINETVPNRFSPKSPDKAHLNLHINSLELGDSAVYFCASSQDQEEPQPQHFGDGTRLSIL.